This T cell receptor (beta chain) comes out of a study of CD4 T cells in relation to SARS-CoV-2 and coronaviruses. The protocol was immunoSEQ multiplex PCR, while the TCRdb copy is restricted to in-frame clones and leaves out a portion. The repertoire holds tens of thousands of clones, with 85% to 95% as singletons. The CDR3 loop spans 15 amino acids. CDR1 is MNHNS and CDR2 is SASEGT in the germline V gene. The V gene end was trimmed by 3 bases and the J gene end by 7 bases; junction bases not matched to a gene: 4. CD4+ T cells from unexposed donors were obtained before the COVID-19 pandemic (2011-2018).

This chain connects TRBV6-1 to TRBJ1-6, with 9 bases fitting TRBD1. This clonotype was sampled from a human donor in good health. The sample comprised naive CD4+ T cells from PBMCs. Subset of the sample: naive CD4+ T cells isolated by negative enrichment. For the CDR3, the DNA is TGTGCCAGCAGTGAGGGACAGGGAGGCAATTCACCCCTCCACTTT. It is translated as CASSEGQGGNSPLHF.